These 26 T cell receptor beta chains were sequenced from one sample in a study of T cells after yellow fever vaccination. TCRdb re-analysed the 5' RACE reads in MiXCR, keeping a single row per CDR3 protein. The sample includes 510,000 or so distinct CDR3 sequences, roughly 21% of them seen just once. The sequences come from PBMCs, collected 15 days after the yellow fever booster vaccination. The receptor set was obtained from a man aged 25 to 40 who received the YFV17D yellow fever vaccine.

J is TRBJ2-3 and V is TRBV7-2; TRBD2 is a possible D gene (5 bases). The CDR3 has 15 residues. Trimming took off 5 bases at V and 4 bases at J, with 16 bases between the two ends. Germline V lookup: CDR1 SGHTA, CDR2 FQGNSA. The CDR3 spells CASSPRRHDSDTQYF. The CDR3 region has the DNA TGTGCCAGCAGCCCTAGGAGGCACGATTCAGATACGCAGTATTTT.

The chain's CDR3 is CATSRAEAGGGELFF. The CDR3, as DNA: TGTGCCACCAGCAGAGCGGAAGCTGGAGGCGGGGAGCTGTTTTTT. The J gene is TRBJ2-2, the V gene TRBV15; a weak D match, TRBD2 (5 bases). With 1 base removed from V and 7 bases from J, the gap between germline ends came to 13 bases. This CDR3 comprises 15 residues. Germline loops: CDR1 LNHNV, CDR2 YYDKDF (reference sequence).

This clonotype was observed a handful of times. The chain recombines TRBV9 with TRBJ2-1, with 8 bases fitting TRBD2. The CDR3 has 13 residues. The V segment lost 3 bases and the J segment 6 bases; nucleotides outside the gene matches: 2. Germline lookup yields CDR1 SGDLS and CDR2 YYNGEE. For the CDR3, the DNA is TGTGCCAGCAGCGGAGCGGGAGCCAATGAGCAGTTCTTC. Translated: CASSGAGANEQFF.

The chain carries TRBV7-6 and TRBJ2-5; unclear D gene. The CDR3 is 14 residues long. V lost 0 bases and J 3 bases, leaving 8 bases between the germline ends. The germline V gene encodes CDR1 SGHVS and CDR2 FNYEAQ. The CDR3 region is CASSLARIEETQYF. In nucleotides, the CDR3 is TGTGCCAGCAGCTTAGCGAGGATTGAAGAGACCCAGTACTTC.

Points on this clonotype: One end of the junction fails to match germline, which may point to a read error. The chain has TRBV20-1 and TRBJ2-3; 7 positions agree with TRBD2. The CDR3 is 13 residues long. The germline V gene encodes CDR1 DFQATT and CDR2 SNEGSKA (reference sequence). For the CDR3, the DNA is TGCAGTGCTGGCCCCCTGGGGGGGGTCGAAAAGAATTTT. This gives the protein CSAGPLGGVEKNF.

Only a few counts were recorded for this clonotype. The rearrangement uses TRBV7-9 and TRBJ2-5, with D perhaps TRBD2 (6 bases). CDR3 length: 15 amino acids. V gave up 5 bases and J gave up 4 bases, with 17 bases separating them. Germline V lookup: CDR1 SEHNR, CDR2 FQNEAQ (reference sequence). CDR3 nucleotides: TGTGCCAGCAGCGCTCGGAGGGTCGGGCGAGAGACCCAGTACTTC. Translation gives CASSARRVGRETQYF.

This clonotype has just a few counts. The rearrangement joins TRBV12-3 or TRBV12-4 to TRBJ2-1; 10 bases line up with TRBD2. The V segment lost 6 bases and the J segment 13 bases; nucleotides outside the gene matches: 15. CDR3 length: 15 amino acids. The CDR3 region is CASSLGLAAPLLQFF. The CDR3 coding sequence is TGTGCCAGCAGCCTTGGACTAGCGGCCCCGTTACTCCAGTTCTTC.

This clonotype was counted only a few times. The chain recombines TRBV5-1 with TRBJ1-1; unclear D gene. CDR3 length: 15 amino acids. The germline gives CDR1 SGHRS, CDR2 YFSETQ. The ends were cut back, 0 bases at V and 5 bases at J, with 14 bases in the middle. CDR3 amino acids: CASSLVKSEATEAFF. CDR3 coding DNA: TGCGCCAGCAGCTTGGTTAAAAGTGAGGCGACTGAAGCTTTCTTT. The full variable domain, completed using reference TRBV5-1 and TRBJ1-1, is KAGVTQTPRYLIKTRGQQVTLSCSPISGHRSVSWYQQTPGQGLQFLFEYFSETQRNKGNFPGRFSGRQFSNSRSEMNVSTLELGDSALYLCASSLVKSEATEAFFGQGTRLTVV.

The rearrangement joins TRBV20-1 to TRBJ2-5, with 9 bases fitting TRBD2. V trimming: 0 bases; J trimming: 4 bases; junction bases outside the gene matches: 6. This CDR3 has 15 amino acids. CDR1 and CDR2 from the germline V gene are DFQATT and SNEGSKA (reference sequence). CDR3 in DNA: TGCAGTGCTAGAGATTTACTAGCGGGCCCAGAGACCCAGTACTTC. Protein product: CSARDLLAGPETQYF.

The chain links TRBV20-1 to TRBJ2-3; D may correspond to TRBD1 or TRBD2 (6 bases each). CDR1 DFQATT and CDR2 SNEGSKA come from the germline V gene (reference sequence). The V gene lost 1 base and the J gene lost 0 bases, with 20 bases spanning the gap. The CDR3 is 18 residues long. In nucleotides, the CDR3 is TGCAGTGCTAGAGTTGGCCGTTGGGGGGCCGGGAGCACAGATACGCAGTATTTT. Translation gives CSARVGRWGAGSTDTQYF.

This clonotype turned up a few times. The CDR3 reads CATSDPGRNQPQHF. CDR3 bases: TGTGCCACCAGTGACCCTGGGAGGAATCAGCCCCAGCATTTT. The V gene is TRBV24-1, the J gene TRBJ1-5; D unresolved. V lost 4 bases and J 4 bases, leaving 10 bases between the germline ends. CDR3 size: 14 residues. Germline V gene sequence: CDR1 KGHDR, CDR2 SFDVKD.

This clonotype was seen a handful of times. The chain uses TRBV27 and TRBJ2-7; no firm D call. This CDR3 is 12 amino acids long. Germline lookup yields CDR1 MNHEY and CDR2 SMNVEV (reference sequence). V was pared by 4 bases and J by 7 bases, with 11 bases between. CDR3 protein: CASSSPHLEQYF. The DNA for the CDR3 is TGTGCCAGCAGTTCACCTCACCTGGAGCAGTACTTC.

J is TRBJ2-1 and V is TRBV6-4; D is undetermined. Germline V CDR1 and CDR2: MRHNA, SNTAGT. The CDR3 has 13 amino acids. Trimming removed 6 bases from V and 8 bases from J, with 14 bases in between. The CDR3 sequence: CASSKELGYEQFF. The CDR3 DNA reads TGTGCCAGCAGCAAAGAACTTGGTTATGAGCAGTTCTTC.

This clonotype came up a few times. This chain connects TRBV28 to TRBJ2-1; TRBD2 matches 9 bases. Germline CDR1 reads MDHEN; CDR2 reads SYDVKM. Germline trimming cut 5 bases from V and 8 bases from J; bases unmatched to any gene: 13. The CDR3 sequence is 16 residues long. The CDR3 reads CASSLMREGRMDEQFF. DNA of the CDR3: TGTGCCAGCAGTCTTATGCGGGAGGGCCGTATGGATGAGCAGTTCTTC.

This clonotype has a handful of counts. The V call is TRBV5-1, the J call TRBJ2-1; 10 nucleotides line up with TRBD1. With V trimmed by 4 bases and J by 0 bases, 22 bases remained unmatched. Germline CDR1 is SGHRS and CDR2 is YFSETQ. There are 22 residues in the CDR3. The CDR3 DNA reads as TGCGCCAGCAGCGCCACCCCTGTCCGGACAGGGGGTAACTTTAACTCCTACAATGAGCAGTTCTTC. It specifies CASSATPVRTGGNFNSYNEQFF.

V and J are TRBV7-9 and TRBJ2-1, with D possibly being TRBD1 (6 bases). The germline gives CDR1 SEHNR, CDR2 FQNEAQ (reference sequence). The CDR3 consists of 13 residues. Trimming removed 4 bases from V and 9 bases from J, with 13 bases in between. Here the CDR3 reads CASSSYRDGEQFF. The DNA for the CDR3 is TGTGCCAGCAGCTCCTACAGGGACGGTGAGCAGTTCTTC.

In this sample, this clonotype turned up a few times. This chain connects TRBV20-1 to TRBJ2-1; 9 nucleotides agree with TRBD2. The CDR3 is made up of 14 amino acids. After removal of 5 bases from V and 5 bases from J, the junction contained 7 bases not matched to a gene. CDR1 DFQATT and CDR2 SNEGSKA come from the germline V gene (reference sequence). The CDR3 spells CSAFLAGNDNEQFF. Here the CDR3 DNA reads TGCAGTGCTTTCCTAGCGGGAAACGACAATGAGCAGTTCTTC.

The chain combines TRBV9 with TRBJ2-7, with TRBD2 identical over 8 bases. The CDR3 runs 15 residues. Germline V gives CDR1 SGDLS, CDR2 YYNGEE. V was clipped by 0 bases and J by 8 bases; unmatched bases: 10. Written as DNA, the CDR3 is TGTGCCAGCAGCGTAGGGGATAGCGGGAAAGATAAGCAGTACTTC. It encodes CASSVGDSGKDKQYF.

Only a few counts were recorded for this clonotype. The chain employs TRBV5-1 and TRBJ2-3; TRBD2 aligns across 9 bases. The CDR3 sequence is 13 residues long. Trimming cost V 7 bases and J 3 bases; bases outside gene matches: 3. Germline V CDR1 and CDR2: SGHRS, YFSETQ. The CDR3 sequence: CASGREGTDTQYF. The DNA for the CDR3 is TGCGCCAGCGGGCGGGAGGGTACAGATACGCAGTATTTT.

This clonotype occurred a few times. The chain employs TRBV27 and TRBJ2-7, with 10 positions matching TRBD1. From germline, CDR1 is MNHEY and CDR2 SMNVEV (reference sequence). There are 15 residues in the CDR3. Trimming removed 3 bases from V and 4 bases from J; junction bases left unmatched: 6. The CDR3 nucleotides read TGTGCCAGCAGTTTGGGACCGGGACAGGGGTACGAGCAGTACTTC. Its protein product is CASSLGPGQGYEQYF.

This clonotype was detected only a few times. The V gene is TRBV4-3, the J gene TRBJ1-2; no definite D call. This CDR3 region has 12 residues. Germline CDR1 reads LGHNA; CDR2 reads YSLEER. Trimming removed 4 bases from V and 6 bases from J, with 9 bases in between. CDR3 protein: CASSLGQHGYTF. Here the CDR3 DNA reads TGCGCCAGCAGCCTGGGTCAGCATGGCTACACCTTC.

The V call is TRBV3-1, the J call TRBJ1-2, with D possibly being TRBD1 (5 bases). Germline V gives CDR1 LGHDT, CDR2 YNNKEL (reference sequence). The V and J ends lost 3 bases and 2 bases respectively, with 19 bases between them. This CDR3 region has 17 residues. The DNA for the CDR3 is TGTGCCAGCAGCCACCCCCCGTGGCAGGGTGGAAACTATGGCTACACCTTC. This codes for CASSHPPWQGGNYGYTF.

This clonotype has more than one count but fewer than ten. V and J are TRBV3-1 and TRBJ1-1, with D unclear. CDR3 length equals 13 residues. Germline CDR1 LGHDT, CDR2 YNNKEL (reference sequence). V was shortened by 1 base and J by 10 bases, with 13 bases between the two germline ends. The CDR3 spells CASSQGPSSGAFF. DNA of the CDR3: TGTGCCAGCAGCCAAGGCCCAAGCTCGGGAGCTTTCTTT.

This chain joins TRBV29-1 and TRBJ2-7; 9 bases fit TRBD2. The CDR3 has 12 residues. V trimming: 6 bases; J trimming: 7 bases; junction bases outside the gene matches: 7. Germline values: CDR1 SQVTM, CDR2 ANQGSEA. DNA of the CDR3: TGCAGCGTCGAACTAGCGGGTTGGGAGCAGTACTTC. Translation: CSVELAGWEQYF.

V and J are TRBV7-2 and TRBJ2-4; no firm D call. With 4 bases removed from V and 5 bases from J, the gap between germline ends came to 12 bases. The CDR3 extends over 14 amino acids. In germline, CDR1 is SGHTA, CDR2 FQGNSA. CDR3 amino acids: CASSSAGPQNIQYF. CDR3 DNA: TGTGCCAGCAGCTCGGCCGGGCCGCAAAACATTCAGTACTTC. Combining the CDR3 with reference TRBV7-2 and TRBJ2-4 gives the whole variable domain GAGVSQSPSNKVTEKGKDVELRCDPISGHTALYWYRQSLGQGLEFLIYFQGNSAPDKSGLPSDRFSAERTGGSVSTLTIQRTQQEDSAVYLCASSSAGPQNIQYFGAGTRLSVL.

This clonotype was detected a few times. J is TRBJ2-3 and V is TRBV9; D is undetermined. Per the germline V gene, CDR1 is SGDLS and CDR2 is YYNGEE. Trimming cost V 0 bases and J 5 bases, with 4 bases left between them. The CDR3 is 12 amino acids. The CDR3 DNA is TGTGCCAGCAGCGTAGAACAAGATACGCAGTATTTT. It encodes CASSVEQDTQYF.